The next 6 T cell receptor beta chains were all read from a single sample in a study of T cell responses to AZD1222 COVID-19 vaccine. Generated by immunoSEQ multiplex PCR, the TCRdb table keeps only in-frame clones and is missing some. The sample has roughly 150,000 clones, about 85% seen once. The source material was peripheral blood, sampled after recovery from COVID-19. The origin of the receptors is an adult who had recovered from COVID-19.

J is TRBJ1-1 and V is TRBV6-5, with no clear D. Looked up from germline, CDR1 is MNHEY and CDR2 is SVGAGI. V was pared by 5 bases and J by 4 bases, with 17 bases between. The CDR3 extends over 15 amino acids. The CDR3 DNA reads TGTGCCAGCAGTCGTCCTCTAAACTGGGGCACTGAAGCTTTCTTT. Protein product: CASSRPLNWGTEAFF.

The rearrangement uses TRBV3-1 (or the pseudogene TRBV3-2) and TRBJ2-5, with TRBD2 matching 11 bases. Trimming removed 1 base from V and 7 bases from J; junction bases left unmatched: 11. The CDR3 extends over 17 amino acids. The germline CDR1 and CDR2 sequences are LGHDT and YNNKEL (reference sequence). The CDR3 DNA reads as TGTGCCAGCAGCCAAGGGGCTAGCGGGGGGCAGGGGAGGACCCAGTACTTC. It encodes CASSQGASGGQGRTQYF.

In DNA, the CDR3 is TGTGCCAGCAGCCCCCACGGGGCTGGAAACACCATATATTTT. Amino acid sequence: CASSPHGAGNTIYF. V is TRBV9 and J is TRBJ1-3, with D uncertain. The V and J ends lost 4 bases and 2 bases respectively, with 10 bases between them. The CDR3 is 14 amino acids. CDR1 is SGDLS and CDR2 is YYNGEE in the germline V gene.

The chain combines TRBV5-1 with TRBJ2-7; 10 bases line up with TRBD1. Trimming at V came to 5 bases and at J to 0 bases, leaving 5 bases not matched to a gene. The length of the CDR3 is 15 residues. From germline, CDR1 is SGHRS and CDR2 YFSETQ. The CDR3 sequence is CASRLGTGDSYEQYF. The CDR3 bases are TGCGCCAGCAGACTTGGGACAGGGGACTCCTACGAGCAGTACTTC.

The CDR3 spells CASSGELLSGNTIYF. The CDR3 region has the DNA TGTGCCAGTAGTGGGGAACTGCTCTCTGGAAACACCATATATTTT. The rearrangement uses TRBV19 and TRBJ1-3; D is ambiguous. V was pared by 5 bases and J by 0 bases, with 11 bases between. The CDR3 is made up of 15 amino acids. From germline, CDR1 is LNHDA and CDR2 SQIVND (reference sequence).

The rearrangement links TRBV28 to TRBJ1-5, with a tentative D call TRBD1 (5 bases). Trimming shortened V by 4 bases and J by 2 bases, and 18 bases separated the two germline ends. The CDR3 is 17 amino acids. Per germline, CDR1 MDHEN and CDR2 SYDVKM. The CDR3 reads CASSSPLGGVGNQPQHF. CDR3 coding DNA: TGTGCCAGCAGTTCCCCTCTGGGGGGGGTAGGCAATCAGCCCCAGCATTTT.